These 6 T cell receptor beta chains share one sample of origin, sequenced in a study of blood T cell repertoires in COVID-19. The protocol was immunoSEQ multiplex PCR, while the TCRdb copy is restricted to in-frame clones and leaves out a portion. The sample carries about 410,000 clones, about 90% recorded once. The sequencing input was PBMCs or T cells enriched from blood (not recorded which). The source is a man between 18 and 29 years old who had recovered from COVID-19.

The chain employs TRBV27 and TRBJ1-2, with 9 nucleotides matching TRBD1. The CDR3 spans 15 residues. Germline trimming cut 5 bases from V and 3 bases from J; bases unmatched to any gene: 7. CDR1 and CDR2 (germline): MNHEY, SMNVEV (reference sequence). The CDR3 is CASSPKTGGYYGYTF. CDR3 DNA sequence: TGTGCCAGCAGTCCCAAGACAGGGGGATACTATGGCTACACCTTC.

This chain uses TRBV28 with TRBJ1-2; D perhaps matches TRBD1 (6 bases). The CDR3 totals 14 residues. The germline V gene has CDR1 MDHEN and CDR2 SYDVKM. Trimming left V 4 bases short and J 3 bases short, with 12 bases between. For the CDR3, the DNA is TGTGCCAGCAGTTACTCCCAGGGGTACTATGGCTACACCTTC. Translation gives CASSYSQGYYGYTF.

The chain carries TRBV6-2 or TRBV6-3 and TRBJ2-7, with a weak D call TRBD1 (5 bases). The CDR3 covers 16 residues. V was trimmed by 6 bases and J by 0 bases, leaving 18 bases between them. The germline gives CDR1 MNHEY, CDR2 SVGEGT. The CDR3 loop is CASSPRRQGSSYEQYF. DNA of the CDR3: TGTGCCAGCAGCCCTCGTCGTCAGGGCTCCTCCTACGAGCAGTACTTC.

The CDR3 region is CASSLDEGVNTEAFF. CDR3 in DNA: TGTGCCAGCAGCTTAGATGAGGGGGTTAACACTGAAGCTTTCTTT. This chain connects TRBV11-2 to TRBJ1-1, with a weak D call TRBD1 (6 bases). Germline V gene sequence: CDR1 SGHAT, CDR2 FQNNGV. Trimming cost V 0 bases and J 2 bases, with 10 bases left between them. There are 15 residues in the CDR3.

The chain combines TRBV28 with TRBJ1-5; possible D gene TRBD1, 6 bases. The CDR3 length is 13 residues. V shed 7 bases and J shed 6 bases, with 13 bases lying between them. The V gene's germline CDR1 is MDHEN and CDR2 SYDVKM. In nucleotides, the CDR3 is TGTGCCAGCACAACAGGGTCGGGTCAGCCCCAGCATTTT. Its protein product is CASTTGSGQPQHF.

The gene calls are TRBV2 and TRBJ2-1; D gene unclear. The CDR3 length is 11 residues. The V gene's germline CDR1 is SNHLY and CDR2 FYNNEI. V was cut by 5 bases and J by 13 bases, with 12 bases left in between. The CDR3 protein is CASSIFEKQFF. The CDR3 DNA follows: TGTGCCAGCAGTATCTTTGAGAAACAGTTCTTC.